The next 15 T cell receptor beta chains were all read from a single sample in a study of monozygotic twins with inflammatory bowel disease. TCRdb processed the 5' RACE reads again and assigns one entry to each CDR3 protein, with no DNA. The sample table includes about 160,000 distinct CDR3 sequences. Sample: blood. Receptor source: a human donor with ulcerative colitis or Crohn's disease, or a healthy co-twin of an affected twin (not recorded which).

The CDR3: CSVGGQETQYF. The chain has TRBV29-1 and TRBJ2-5; the D gene TCRdb calls, TRBD1, cannot be checked with no DNA. Germline V gives CDR1 SQVTM, CDR2 ANQGSEA. There are 11 residues in the CDR3.

V and J are TRBV18 and TRBJ2-5; TCRdb's assignment of TRBD1 cannot be checked, as there is no DNA. The germline V gene has CDR1 KGHSH and CDR2 LQKENI. CDR3 size: 13 residues. This chain's CDR3 is CASSPGFPGTQYF.

V is TRBV6-2 or TRBV6-3 and J is TRBJ2-1; TCRdb proposes TRBD1, but this gene call is untestable without DNA. Germline V CDR1 and CDR2: MNHEY, SVGEGT. The CDR3 has 19 residues. The chain's CDR3 is CASSYSPGGQGHSYNEQFF.

The chain uses TRBV6-6 and TRBJ2-6. The germline V gene encodes CDR1 MNHNY and CDR2 SVGAGI (reference sequence). CDR3 size: 12 residues. CDR3 residues: CATISGANVLTF.

The chain is built from TRBV7-3 and TRBJ2-7; TCRdb designates TRBD2, a call that cannot be tested without DNA. CDR3 length: 19 amino acids. Germline-derived CDR1 and CDR2 are SGHTA and FQGTGA. CDR3 amino acids: CASSLAPGLAGGPAYEQYF.

This chain joins TRBV4-3 and TRBJ2-2; absent DNA, TCRdb's TRBD2 call cannot be checked. The CDR3 covers 18 residues. CDR1 and CDR2 (germline): LGHNA, YSLEER. CDR3 amino acids: CASSLTLTSGGNTGDLFF.

The chain has TRBV9 and TRBJ1-4. Germline lookup yields CDR1 SGDLS and CDR2 YYNGEE. CDR3 length: 14 amino acids. CDR3 in amino acids: CASSKTSSNEKLFF.

The chain has TRBV25-1 and TRBJ1-1. Germline V lookup: CDR1 MGHDK, CDR2 SYGVNS. The CDR3 covers 15 residues. CDR3 sequence reads: CASSEFEEMNTEAFF.

The chain is built from TRBV7-8 and TRBJ2-3; TCRdb proposes TRBD1, but this gene call is untestable without DNA. Germline V gene sequence: CDR1 SGHVS, CDR2 FQNEAQ. The CDR3 runs to 14 residues. CDR3 residues: CASSTGGRWDTQYF.

The chain carries TRBV7-2 and TRBJ2-6; without DNA, the TCRdb call of TRBD2 cannot be checked. The CDR3 totals 16 residues. CDR1 and CDR2 (germline): SGHTA, FQGNSA. The CDR3: CASSSGPLSGANVLTF.

This chain joins TRBV28 and TRBJ2-3; TCRdb's D call of TRBD1 is untestable without DNA. The CDR3 spans 15 residues. Germline V gene lookup returns CDR1 MDHEN and CDR2 SYDVKM. CDR3 loop: CASSPPGQGVDTQYF. The variable domain in full, with the rest retrieved from reference TRBV28 and TRBJ2-3, is DVKVTQSSRYLVKRTGEKVFLECVQDMDHENMFWYRQDPGLGLRLIYFSYDVKMKEKGDIPEGYSVSREKKERFSLILESASTNQTSMYLCASSPPGQGVDTQYFGPGTRLTVL.

This chain links TRBV6-5 with TRBJ2-1; TCRdb's D call, TRBD2, is unchecked because there is no DNA. Germline V CDR1 and CDR2: MNHEY, SVGAGI. The CDR3 length is 16 residues. CDR3 sequence: CASSYNSGTSGREQFF.

The chain has TRBV7-3 and TRBJ2-1. Germline CDR1 and CDR2: SGHTA and FQGTGA. This CDR3 is built from 15 residues. The CDR3 reads CASSLILASYNEQFF.

V is TRBV19 and J is TRBJ1-5. CDR1 is LNHDA and CDR2 is SQIVND in the germline V gene (reference sequence). The CDR3 has 13 residues. CDR3 loop: CASKPYSNQPQHF.

The gene calls are TRBV27 and TRBJ2-7; TCRdb selects TRBD1, and the lack of DNA leaves this call unchecked. Per germline, CDR1 MNHEY and CDR2 SMNVEV (reference sequence). CDR3 size: 14 residues. This CDR3 reads CASRWDRNSYEQYF.